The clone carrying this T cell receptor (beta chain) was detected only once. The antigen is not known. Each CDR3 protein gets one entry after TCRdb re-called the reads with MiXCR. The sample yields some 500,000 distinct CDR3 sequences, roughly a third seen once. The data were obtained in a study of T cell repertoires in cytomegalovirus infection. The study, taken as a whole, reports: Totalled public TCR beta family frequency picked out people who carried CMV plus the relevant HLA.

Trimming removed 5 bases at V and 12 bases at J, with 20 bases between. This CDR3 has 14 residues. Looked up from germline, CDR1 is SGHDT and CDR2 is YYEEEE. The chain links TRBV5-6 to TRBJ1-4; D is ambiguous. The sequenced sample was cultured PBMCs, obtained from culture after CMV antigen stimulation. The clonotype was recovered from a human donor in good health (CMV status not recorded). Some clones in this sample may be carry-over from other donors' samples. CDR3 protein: CASSPTYKPLELFF. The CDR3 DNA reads TGTGCCAGCAGTCCAACTTACAAGCCCCTGGAACTGTTTTTT.